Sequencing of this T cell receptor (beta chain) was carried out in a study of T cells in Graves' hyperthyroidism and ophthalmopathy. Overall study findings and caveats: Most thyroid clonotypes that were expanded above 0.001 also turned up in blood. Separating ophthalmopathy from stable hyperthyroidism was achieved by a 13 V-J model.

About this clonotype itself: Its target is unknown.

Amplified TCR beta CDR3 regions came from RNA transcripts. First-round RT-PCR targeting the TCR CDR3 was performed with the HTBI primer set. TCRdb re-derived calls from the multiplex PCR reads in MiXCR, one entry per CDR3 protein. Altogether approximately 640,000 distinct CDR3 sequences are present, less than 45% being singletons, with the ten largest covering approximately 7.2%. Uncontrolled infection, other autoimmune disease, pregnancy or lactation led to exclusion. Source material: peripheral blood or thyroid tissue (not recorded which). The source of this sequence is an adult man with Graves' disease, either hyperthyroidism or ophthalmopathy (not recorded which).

This chain's CDR3 is CSVTGGKSSYEQYF. CDR3 DNA sequence: TGCAGCGTTACAGGGGGCAAGAGCTCCTACGAGCAGTACTTC. The V call is TRBV29-1, the J call TRBJ2-7; 9 bases align to TRBD1. This CDR3 is 14 amino acids long. After removal of 5 bases from V and 0 bases from J, the junction contained 5 bases not matched to a gene. Germline values: CDR1 SQVTM, CDR2 ANQGSEA.